Included here is one T cell receptor beta chain sequence, with context. Its antigen is not known. The length of the CDR3 is 18 residues. Per the germline V gene, CDR1 is MDHEN and CDR2 is SYDVKM. V lost 6 bases to trimming and J lost 6 bases; unmatched junction nucleotides: 18. The data belong to a study of PD-1 blockade in classical Hodgkin lymphoma. About the research overall: Nivolumab dosing for patients was 3 mg/kg, administered intravenously every 2 weeks.

TCRdb keeps only in-frame clones here, not all; method: immunoSEQ multiplex PCR. The profile shows more than 20,000 clones, 85% to 90% of them singletons. Every single patient, without exception, relapsed after autologous stem cell transplantation, and brentuximab vedotin exposure varied. General study findings and limits: Newly diagnosed patients were reported to exhibit reduced baseline TCR diversity relative to healthy donors.

The chain uses TRBV28 and TRBJ1-1; 11 nucleotides match TRBD1. The source is a human donor with classical Hodgkin lymphoma. The sequencing used peripheral blood mononuclear cells (PBMCs), collected at baseline. The CDR3 here is CASSPSGTGGGQSAEAFF. DNA of the CDR3: TGTGCCAGCAGCCCTTCCGGGACAGGGGGAGGACAATCCGCTGAAGCTTTCTTT.